This T cell receptor (beta chain) originates from a study of spatial heterogeneity in lung cancer. About the research overall: In the raw reads, each unique TCR and UMI combination was present more than ten times on average.

The germline gives CDR1 MNHEY, CDR2 SVGAGI. The CDR3 has 15 residues. V lost 2 bases and J 5 bases, leaving 10 bases between the germline ends. Time point specified: sample taken at primary tumor resection. Unsorted whole RNA from tumor, nontumor lung or frozen PBMC underwent sequencing. TCRdb processed the 5' RACE reads anew with MiXCR; each CDR3 protein has one entry. The sample has 26,000 or so distinct CDR3 sequences, over 10% seen once. In this sample, this clonotype turned up many times. The sequences come from PBMCs, collected at surgery. This sequence originates from a female donor with early-stage non-small cell lung cancer. The chain employs TRBV6-5 and TRBJ1-6, with D unclear. The CDR3 region is CASSYGLPNNSPLHF. In DNA form, the CDR3 reads TGTGCCAGCAGTTACGGGCTCCCAAATAATTCACCCCTCCACTTT.